The 8 T cell receptor beta chains below were found in one sample sequenced in a study of immune cell composition in non-small cell lung cancer. This table comes from immunoSEQ multiplex PCR, and its TCRdb copy is limited to in-frame clones, with some not included. The sample has some 13,000 clones; approximately 70% are singletons. The sequenced material came from lung tumor tissue. The source of these receptors is a human donor with non-small cell lung cancer.

This chain links TRBV9 with TRBJ2-3; the match to TRBD2 covers 7 bases. The trim removed 0 bases at V and 1 base at J, leaving 14 bases unmatched. Germline CDR1 is SGDLS and CDR2 is YYNGEE. The CDR3 has 19 residues. The CDR3 DNA reads as TGTGCCAGCAGCGTAGGTCCAGCGGGAAGGGACTGGGGCACAGATACGCAGTATTTT. Protein: CASSVGPAGRDWGTDTQYF.

This sequence joins TRBV7-2 and TRBJ2-7, with unresolved D. The CDR3 totals 12 residues. Deletions cut 5 bases from V and 6 bases from J, with 11 bases between. Germline V gene data show CDR1 as SGHTA and CDR2 as FQGNSA. The CDR3 DNA reads TGTGCCAGCAGCGGAGACCGTGGCGAGCAGTACTTC. Protein sequence: CASSGDRGEQYF.

The J gene is TRBJ2-7, the V gene TRBV7-2; D not resolved. Germline CDR1 reads SGHTA; CDR2 reads FQGNSA. V dropped 4 bases and J dropped 4 bases, with 8 bases sitting between them. The CDR3 is 12 amino acids. The CDR3 DNA reads as TGTGCCAGCAGCTCTAATCTTTACGAGCAGTACTTC. It encodes CASSSNLYEQYF.

V is TRBV6-5 and J is TRBJ2-7, with 7 bases aligning to TRBD1. Germline lookup yields CDR1 MNHEY and CDR2 SVGAGI. CDR3 length: 15 residues. V lost 5 bases and J lost 5; bases outside the gene matches: 12. CDR3 sequence reads: CASSRSWTGWDEQYF. In nucleotides, the CDR3 is TGTGCCAGCAGTCGTTCTTGGACAGGATGGGACGAGCAGTACTTC.

This chain uses TRBV5-1 with TRBJ2-5, with 10 bases identical to TRBD1. This CDR3 region has 15 residues. Germline loops: CDR1 SGHRS, CDR2 YFSETQ. J was trimmed by 2 bases and V by 4 bases; bases with no gene match: 5. The CDR3 region is CASSPRDRGQETQYF. DNA of the CDR3: TGCGCCAGCAGCCCCCGGGACAGGGGTCAAGAGACCCAGTACTTC.

This chain uses TRBV5-4 with TRBJ2-7; 11 bases match TRBD2. The CDR3 totals 15 residues. V lost 4 bases and J lost 4; bases outside the gene matches: 7. The germline CDR1 and CDR2 sequences are SGHNT and YYREEE (reference sequence). Here the CDR3 DNA reads TGTGCCAGCAGCCGTCGACTAGCGGGGATTTACGAGCAGTACTTC. Translation gives CASSRRLAGIYEQYF.

The V and J genes are TRBV6-6 and TRBJ1-6; 7 bases are shared with TRBD1. V was pared by 7 bases and J by 0 bases, with 6 bases of the junction left unmatched. Germline loops: CDR1 MNHNY, CDR2 SVGAGI (reference sequence). The CDR3 contains 16 residues. CDR3: CASNRDRSSYNSPLHF. For the CDR3, the DNA is TGTGCCAGCAATCGGGACAGAAGCTCCTATAATTCACCCCTCCACTTT.

This clone was seen a few times. This chain links TRBV7-9 with TRBJ2-7, with a weak D call TRBD1 (6 bases). The CDR3 covers 14 residues. V was trimmed by 6 bases and J by 2 bases, leaving 14 bases between them. Germline V gene sequence: CDR1 SEHNR, CDR2 FQNEAQ (reference sequence). CDR3 loop: CASSYGQPAYEQYF. DNA for the CDR3: TGTGCCAGCAGTTACGGACAGCCGGCCTACGAGCAGTACTTC.